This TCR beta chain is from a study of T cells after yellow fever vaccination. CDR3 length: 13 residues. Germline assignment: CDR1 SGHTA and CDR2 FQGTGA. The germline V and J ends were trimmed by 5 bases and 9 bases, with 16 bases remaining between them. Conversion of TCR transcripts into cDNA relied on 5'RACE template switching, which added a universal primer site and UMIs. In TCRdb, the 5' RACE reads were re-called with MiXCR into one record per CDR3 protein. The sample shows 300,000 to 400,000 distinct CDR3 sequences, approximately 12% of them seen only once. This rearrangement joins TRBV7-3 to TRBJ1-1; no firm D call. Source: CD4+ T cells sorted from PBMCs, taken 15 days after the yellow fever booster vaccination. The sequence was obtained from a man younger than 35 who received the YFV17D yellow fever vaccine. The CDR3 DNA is TGTGCCAGCAGCCCCCAGGATAACGGGCAAGCTTTCTTT. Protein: CASSPQDNGQAFF.